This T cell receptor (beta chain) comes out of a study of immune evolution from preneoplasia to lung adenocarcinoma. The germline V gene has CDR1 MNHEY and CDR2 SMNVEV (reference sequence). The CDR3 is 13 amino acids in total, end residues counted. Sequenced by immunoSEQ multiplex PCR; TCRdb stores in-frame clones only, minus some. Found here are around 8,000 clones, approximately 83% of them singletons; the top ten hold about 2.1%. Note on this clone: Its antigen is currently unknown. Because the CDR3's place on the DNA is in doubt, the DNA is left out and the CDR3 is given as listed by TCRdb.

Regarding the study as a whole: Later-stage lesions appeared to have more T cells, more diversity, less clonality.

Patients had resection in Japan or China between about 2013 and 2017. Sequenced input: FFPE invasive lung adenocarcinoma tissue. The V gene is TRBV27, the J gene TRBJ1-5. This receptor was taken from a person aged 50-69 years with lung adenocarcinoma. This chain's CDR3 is CASSSSMNQPQHF.